This paragraph reports one T cell receptor beta chain. The antigen is unknown. The donors were healthy bone marrow donors. PCR involved 60 Vbeta and 13 Jbeta primers. The assay was immunoSEQ multiplex PCR, and TCRdb's table has in-frame clones only and misses some. This sample's table reports 40,000 to 65,000 clones. The data were taken from a study of cytomegalovirus exposure and HLA in healthy donors. Study observations and caveats: Later analysis associated a missense DCLRE1C variant with TCR beta V- and J-gene trimming. Some public TCRs appeared in many individuals, while most sequences were rare.

V was cut by 3 bases and J by 4 bases, with 15 bases left in between. CDR1 and CDR2 (germline): KGHSH, LQKENI. The CDR3 spans 15 residues. The V and J genes are TRBV18 and TRBJ1-1; possibly TRBD1 for D (5 bases). Material for sequencing was PBMCs. The sequence was collected from a man aged 40-49 years in good health and CMV-seropositive. Written as DNA, the CDR3 is TGTGCCAGCTCACCCCTGGACACCGAAGGCACTGAAGCTTTCTTT. Encoded protein: CASSPLDTEGTEAFF. Using reference TRBV18 and TRBJ1-1 for the parts outside the CDR3, the full variable domain is NAGVMQNPRHLVRRRGQEARLRCSPMKGHSHVYWYRQLPEEGLKFMVYLQKENIIDESGMPKERFSAEFPKEGPSILRIQQVVRGDSAAYFCASSPLDTEGTEAFFGQGTRLTVV.